The 26 T cell receptor beta chains below come from one sample, sequenced in a study of blood T cell repertoires in COVID-19. The assay was immunoSEQ multiplex PCR, and TCRdb's table has in-frame clones only and misses some. Here the sample spans under 400,000 clones, around 86% being singletons. The sequenced sample was PBMCs or T cells enriched from blood (not recorded which). The receptors come from a woman aged 40 to 55 with acute COVID-19.

For this clone: At one boundary the junction diverges from the germline segment, which might be a read error. In nucleotides, the CDR3 is TGTGCCAGCAGATTGGGACAGGGGCTAGGTAACTATGGCTACACCTTC. Its translation: CASRLGQGLGNYGYTF. The J gene is TRBJ1-2, the V gene TRBV5-5; TRBD1 agrees at 10 bases. This CDR3 is built from 16 residues. Germline CDR1 reads SGHKS; CDR2 reads YYEKEE (reference sequence).

The chain employs TRBV4-2 and TRBJ1-2; D might be TRBD1 (6 bases). The CDR3 extends over 15 amino acids. The ends were cut back, 5 bases at V and 1 base at J, with 14 bases in the middle. Germline V CDR1 and CDR2: LGHNA, YNFKEQ. CDR3 loop: CASSFRQDLNYGYTF. In nucleotides, the CDR3 is TGTGCCAGCAGCTTTCGACAGGACCTTAACTATGGCTACACCTTC.

The rearrangement joins TRBV18 to TRBJ1-1; 7 nucleotides align to TRBD1. Per the germline V gene, CDR1 is KGHSH and CDR2 is LQKENI. The CDR3 contains 15 residues. Trimming took 0 bases from V and 6 from J; bases not matched to a gene: 7. The CDR3 DNA is TGTGCCAGCTCACCACCGGGACAGCGGTTTTCTGAAGCTTTCTTT. Its translation: CASSPPGQRFSEAFF.

V and J are TRBV7-2 and TRBJ2-3; 7 positions agree with TRBD2. Germline CDR1 is SGHTA and CDR2 is FQGNSA. With V trimmed by 1 base and J by 2 bases, 6 bases remained unmatched. This CDR3 comprises 16 residues. The CDR3 sequence: CASSLVLADPTDTQYF. The CDR3 nucleotides are TGTGCCAGCAGCTTAGTTCTAGCGGACCCCACAGATACGCAGTATTTT. The full variable domain, its missing parts supplied by reference TRBV7-2 and TRBJ2-3, is GAGVSQSPSNKVTEKGKDVELRCDPISGHTALYWYRQSLGQGLEFLIYFQGNSAPDKSGLPSDRFSAERTGGSVSTLTIQRTQQEDSAVYLCASSLVLADPTDTQYFGPGTRLTVL.

The V and J genes are TRBV4-2 and TRBJ2-1; 8 nucleotides line up with TRBD2. Germline loops: CDR1 LGHNA, CDR2 YNFKEQ. The V segment lost 1 base and the J segment 4 bases; nucleotides outside the gene matches: 6. The CDR3 loop spans 16 amino acids. This CDR3 reads CASSQATGGKYNEQFF. The DNA for the CDR3 is TGTGCCAGCAGCCAAGCCACGGGAGGGAAATACAATGAGCAGTTCTTC.

The chain recombines TRBV7-3 with TRBJ2-6, with D uncertain. Per the germline V gene, CDR1 is SGHTA and CDR2 is FQGTGA. Trimming stripped 4 bases from V and 7 bases from J, with 11 bases between. This CDR3 spans 14 amino acids. This CDR3 is CASSSTADANVLTF. The DNA of the CDR3 is TGTGCCAGCAGCTCCACAGCCGACGCCAACGTCCTGACTTTC.

This clone came up once. V is TRBV28 and J is TRBJ2-5, with no clear D. The V gene lost 1 base and the J gene lost 5 bases, with 8 bases spanning the gap. The CDR3 runs 13 residues. The germline gives CDR1 MDHEN, CDR2 SYDVKM. CDR3 sequence reads: CASSLSLSETQYF. In nucleotides, the CDR3 is TGTGCCAGCAGTTTATCTCTCAGTGAGACCCAGTACTTC.

V is TRBV6-5 and J is TRBJ2-2, with a weak D call TRBD1 (5 bases). CDR3 length: 14 amino acids. Germline-derived CDR1 and CDR2 are MNHEY and SVGAGI. Trimming removed 7 bases at V and 2 bases at J, with 11 bases between. The CDR3: CASKDTLNTGELFF. The CDR3 bases are TGTGCCAGCAAGGACACTCTCAACACCGGGGAGCTGTTTTTT.

The V gene is TRBV9, the J gene TRBJ1-2; TRBD1 aligns across 8 bases. The V gene's germline CDR1 is SGDLS and CDR2 YYNGEE. The CDR3 loop spans 14 amino acids. V lost 4 bases and J lost 3; bases outside the gene matches: 5. CDR3 sequence: CASSPGQGDYGYTF. CDR3 DNA sequence: TGTGCCAGCAGCCCAGGACAGGGAGACTATGGCTACACCTTC.

This clone was detected only once. The chain has TRBV9 and TRBJ2-2, with 11 bases aligning to TRBD2. The CDR3 totals 16 residues. Germline V lookup: CDR1 SGDLS, CDR2 YYNGEE. J lost 5 bases, V lost 2 bases, and 5 bases had no gene match. CDR3 amino acids: CASSVVSGGATGELFF. As DNA, the CDR3 is TGTGCCAGCAGCGTCGTTAGCGGGGGGGCAACCGGGGAGCTGTTTTTT.

The chain links TRBV6-5 to TRBJ1-1; 11 bases are shared with TRBD1. The germline gives CDR1 MNHEY, CDR2 SVGAGI. The ends lost 6 bases at V and 5 bases at J; junction bases unmatched: 5. The CDR3 totals 14 residues. This chain's CDR3 is CASRPGTGGTEAFF. The CDR3 bases are TGTGCCAGCAGACCCGGGACAGGGGGTACTGAAGCTTTCTTT.

This chain uses TRBV27 with TRBJ2-7; D call uncertain. The CDR3 is 14 residues long. V dropped 5 bases and J dropped 3 bases, with 14 bases sitting between them. CDR1 and CDR2 from the germline V gene are MNHEY and SMNVEV (reference sequence). This chain's CDR3 is CASSEKSGGYEQYF. Written as DNA, the CDR3 is TGTGCCAGCAGTGAGAAATCCGGCGGCTACGAGCAGTACTTC.

The J gene is TRBJ1-2, the V gene TRBV4-2; weak D call: TRBD1 (5 bases). Trimming took off 2 bases at V and 10 bases at J, with 20 bases between the two ends. Germline assignment: CDR1 LGHNA and CDR2 YNFKEQ. The CDR3 is made up of 15 amino acids. CDR3 amino acids: CASSQSPRGVSVYTF. DNA for the CDR3: TGTGCCAGCAGCCAATCTCCTCGGGGGGTAAGCGTCTACACCTTC.

The CDR3 here is CSVGYGPNNEQFF. CDR3 DNA: TGCAGCGTTGGTTATGGCCCCAACAATGAGCAGTTCTTC. The J gene is TRBJ2-1, the V gene TRBV29-1; D is ambiguous. CDR1 SQVTM and CDR2 ANQGSEA come from the germline V gene. The CDR3 covers 13 residues. Trimming left V 4 bases short and J 5 bases short, with 12 bases between.

The chain combines TRBV24-1 with TRBJ2-2; tentatively, D is TRBD1 (6 bases). Germline V CDR1 and CDR2: KGHDR, SFDVKD. The V and J ends lost 10 bases and 0 bases respectively, with 8 bases between them. The length of the CDR3 is 13 residues. CDR3 protein: CATGHTNTGELFF. The CDR3 DNA reads TGTGCCACGGGACACACGAACACCGGGGAGCTGTTTTTT.

This chain links TRBV6-5 with TRBJ1-3; TRBD1 matches 7 bases. CDR1 and CDR2 from the germline V gene are MNHEY and SVGAGI. Trimming took 4 bases from V and 4 from J; bases not matched to a gene: 10. The CDR3 is 16 residues long. The CDR3 DNA follows: TGTGCCAGCAGTTTCTCTAGACAGGGAGTGGGAAACACCATATATTTT. Translating gives CASSFSRQGVGNTIYF.

A single count supports this clone. This sequence joins TRBV28 and TRBJ2-5, with D possibly TRBD2 on 6 matching bases. Germline CDR1 reads MDHEN; CDR2 reads SYDVKM. The CDR3 totals 14 residues. The V and J ends lost 6 bases and 3 bases respectively, with 14 bases between them. This chain's CDR3 is CASRRTGRKETQYF. The CDR3 DNA is TGTGCCAGCAGACGCACCGGGAGAAAAGAGACCCAGTACTTC. The whole variable domain, remainder taken from reference TRBV28 and TRBJ2-5, is DVKVTQSSRYLVKRTGEKVFLECVQDMDHENMFWYRQDPGLGLRLIYFSYDVKMKEKGDIPEGYSVSREKKERFSLILESASTNQTSMYLCASRRTGRKETQYFGPGTRLLVL.

This clone was recorded only once. The chain uses TRBV28 and TRBJ1-5, with a possible D match to TRBD1 (5 bases). Trimming stripped 4 bases from V and 4 bases from J, with 14 bases between. Germline CDR1 MDHEN, CDR2 SYDVKM. The CDR3 contains 15 residues. The CDR3 spells CASSSPRAGNQPQHF. CDR3 bases: TGTGCCAGCAGTTCCCCCAGGGCAGGAAATCAGCCCCAGCATTTT.

The chain is built from TRBV23-1 and TRBJ2-2, with 7 bases that match TRBD1. TRBV23-1 is annotated as an ORF whose role is uncertain. The CDR3 is made up of 15 amino acids. V trimming: 8 bases; J trimming: 6 bases; junction bases outside the gene matches: 12. CDR3 DNA: TGCGCCAGCGGTCCCACGGGACAGAGCGCCGGGGAGCTGTTTTTT. Translation gives CASGPTGQSAGELFF.

This clone occurred a few times. The CDR3, as DNA: TGTGCCAGCAGCGCCCGCAGAGGGCCTGGAGTTCCTTCACCCCTCCACTTT. Translated: CASSARRGPGVPSPLHF. The chain has TRBV4-2 and TRBJ1-6; D gene uncertain. Germline V gene lookup returns CDR1 LGHNA and CDR2 YNFKEQ. V was trimmed by 5 bases and J by 9 bases, leaving 23 bases between them. The CDR3 sequence is 17 residues long.

DNA of the CDR3: TGCGCCAGTAGGACAGGGACGCAAGAGACCCAGTACTTC. It yields the protein CASRTGTQETQYF. This chain joins TRBV5-1 and TRBJ2-5, with 8 bases aligning to TRBD1. Germline V gene sequence: CDR1 SGHRS, CDR2 YFSETQ. This CDR3 is 13 amino acids long. J lost 2 bases, V lost 8 bases, and 5 bases had no gene match.

This clone came up a few times. This chain links TRBV5-4 with TRBJ1-6; 8 nucleotides match TRBD1. Germline CDR1 is SGHNT and CDR2 is YYREEE (reference sequence). There are 17 residues in the CDR3. The J segment lost 0 bases and the V segment lost 3 bases, leaving 5 bases of the junction unmatched. Here the CDR3 reads CASSSGQASSYNSPLHF. CDR3 in DNA: TGTGCCAGCAGCTCGGGACAGGCAAGCTCCTATAATTCACCCCTCCACTTT.

This rearrangement joins TRBV4-2 to TRBJ2-1; 9 bases map to TRBD1. The trim removed 4 bases at V and 1 base at J, leaving 2 bases unmatched. The CDR3 extends over 15 amino acids. From germline, CDR1 is LGHNA and CDR2 YNFKEQ. CDR3 coding DNA: TGTGCCAGCAGCCCGGACAGGGGTTCCTACAATGAGCAGTTCTTC. It yields the protein CASSPDRGSYNEQFF.

This clone was counted a few times. The chain recombines TRBV25-1 with TRBJ1-2; TRBD1 matches at 10 bases. CDR1 and CDR2 from the germline V gene are MGHDK and SYGVNS. The CDR3 runs to 14 residues. V dropped 4 bases and J dropped 5; count of bases not matched to a gene: 4. Here the CDR3 reads CASSGRQGAYGYTF. The CDR3 DNA is TGTGCCAGCAGTGGAAGACAGGGGGCGTATGGCTACACCTTC.

The chain combines TRBV19 with TRBJ2-3; D is unresolved. Germline CDR1 and CDR2: LNHDA and SQIVND (reference sequence). The CDR3 sequence is 12 residues long. V was shortened by 4 bases and J by 5 bases, with 7 bases between the two germline ends. In DNA, the CDR3 is TGTGCCAGTAGTAGTCAGGAAGATACGCAGTATTTT. Amino acid sequence: CASSSQEDTQYF.

The CDR3 coding sequence is TGTGCCAGCAGTAAAGGGACAGGCTTGAACACCGGGGAGCTGTTTTTT. This gives the protein CASSKGTGLNTGELFF. The chain has TRBV6-1 and TRBJ2-2, with 8 bases matching TRBD1. Unmatched junction bases numbered 6, after V lost 5 bases and J lost 1 base. The CDR3 is 16 amino acids. Germline lookup yields CDR1 MNHNS and CDR2 SASEGT.